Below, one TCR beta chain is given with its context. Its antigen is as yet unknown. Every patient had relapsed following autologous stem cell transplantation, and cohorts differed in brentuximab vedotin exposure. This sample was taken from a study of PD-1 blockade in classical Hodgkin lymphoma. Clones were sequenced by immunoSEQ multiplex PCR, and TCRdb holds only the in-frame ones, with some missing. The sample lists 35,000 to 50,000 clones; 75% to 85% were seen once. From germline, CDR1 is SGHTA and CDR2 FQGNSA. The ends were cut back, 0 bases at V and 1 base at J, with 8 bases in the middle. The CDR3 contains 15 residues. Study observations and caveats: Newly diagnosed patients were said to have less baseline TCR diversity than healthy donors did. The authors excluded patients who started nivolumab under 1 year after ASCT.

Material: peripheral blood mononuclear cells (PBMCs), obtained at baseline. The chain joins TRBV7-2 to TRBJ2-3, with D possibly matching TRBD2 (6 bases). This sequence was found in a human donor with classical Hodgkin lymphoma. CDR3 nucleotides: TGTGCCAGCAGCTTAGCTAGCGGAGGCACAGATACGCAGTATTTT. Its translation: CASSLASGGTDTQYF. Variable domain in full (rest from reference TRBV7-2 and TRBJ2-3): GAGVSQSPSNKVTEKGKDVELRCDPISGHTALYWYRQSLGQGLEFLIYFQGNSAPDKSGLPSDRFSAERTGGSVSTLTIQRTQQEDSAVYLCASSLASGGTDTQYFGPGTRLTVL.